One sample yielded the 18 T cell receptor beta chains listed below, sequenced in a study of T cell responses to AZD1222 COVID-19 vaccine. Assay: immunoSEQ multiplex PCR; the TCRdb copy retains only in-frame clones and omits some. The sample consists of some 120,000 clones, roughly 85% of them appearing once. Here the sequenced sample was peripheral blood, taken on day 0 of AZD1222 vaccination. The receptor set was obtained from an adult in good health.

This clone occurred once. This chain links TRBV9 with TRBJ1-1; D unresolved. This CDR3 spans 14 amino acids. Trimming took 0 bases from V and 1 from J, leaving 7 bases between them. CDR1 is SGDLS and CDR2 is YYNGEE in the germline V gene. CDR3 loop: CASSVEWRNTEAFF. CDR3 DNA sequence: TGTGCCAGCAGCGTAGAATGGAGGAACACTGAAGCTTTCTTT.

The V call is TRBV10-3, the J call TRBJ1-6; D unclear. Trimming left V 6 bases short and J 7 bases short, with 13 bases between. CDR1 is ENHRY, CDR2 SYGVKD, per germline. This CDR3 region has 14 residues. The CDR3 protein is CAIRGRPGNSPLHF. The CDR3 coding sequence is TGTGCCATCAGGGGCAGGCCGGGGAATTCACCCCTCCACTTT.

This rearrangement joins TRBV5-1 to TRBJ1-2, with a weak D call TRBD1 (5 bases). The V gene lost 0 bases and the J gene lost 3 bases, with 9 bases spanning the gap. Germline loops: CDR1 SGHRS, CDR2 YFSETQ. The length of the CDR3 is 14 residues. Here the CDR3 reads CASSLVVTDYGYTF. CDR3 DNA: TGCGCCAGCAGCTTGGTGGTGACAGACTATGGCTACACCTTC. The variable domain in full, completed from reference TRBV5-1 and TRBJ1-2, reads KAGVTQTPRYLIKTRGQQVTLSCSPISGHRSVSWYQQTPGQGLQFLFEYFSETQRNKGNFPGRFSGRQFSNSRSEMNVSTLELGDSALYLCASSLVVTDYGYTFGSGTRLTVV.

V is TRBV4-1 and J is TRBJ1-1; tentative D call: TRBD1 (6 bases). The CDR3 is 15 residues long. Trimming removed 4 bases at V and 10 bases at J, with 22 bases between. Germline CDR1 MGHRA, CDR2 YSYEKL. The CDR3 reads CASSPRQVPSFGAFF. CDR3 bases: TGCGCCAGCAGCCCAAGACAGGTCCCCTCTTTTGGAGCTTTCTTT.

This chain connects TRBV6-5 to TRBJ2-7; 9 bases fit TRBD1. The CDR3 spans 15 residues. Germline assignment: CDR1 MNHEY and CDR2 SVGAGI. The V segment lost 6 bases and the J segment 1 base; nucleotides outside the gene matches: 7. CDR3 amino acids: CASRKGQGESYEQYF. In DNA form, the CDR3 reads TGTGCCAGCAGGAAGGGACAGGGAGAGTCCTACGAGCAGTACTTC.

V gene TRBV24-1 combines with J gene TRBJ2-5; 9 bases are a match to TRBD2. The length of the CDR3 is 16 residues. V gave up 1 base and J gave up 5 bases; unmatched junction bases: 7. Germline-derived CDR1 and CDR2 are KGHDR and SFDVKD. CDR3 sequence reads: CATSDFSSGDRETQYF. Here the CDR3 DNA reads TGTGCCACCAGTGATTTTTCTAGCGGGGATCGGGAGACCCAGTACTTC.

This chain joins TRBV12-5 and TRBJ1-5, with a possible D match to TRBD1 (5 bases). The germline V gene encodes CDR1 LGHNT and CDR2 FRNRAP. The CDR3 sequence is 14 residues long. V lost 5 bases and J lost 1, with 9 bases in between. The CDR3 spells CASGRQGSNQPQHF. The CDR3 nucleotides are TGTGCTAGTGGTCGGCAGGGAAGCAATCAGCCCCAGCATTTT.

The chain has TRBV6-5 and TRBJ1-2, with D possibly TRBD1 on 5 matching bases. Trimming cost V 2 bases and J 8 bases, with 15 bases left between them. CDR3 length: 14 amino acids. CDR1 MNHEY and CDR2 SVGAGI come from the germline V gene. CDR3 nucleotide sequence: TGTGCCAGCAGTTACGGCAGGGACTTATTGGGCTACACCTTC. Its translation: CASSYGRDLLGYTF.

For the CDR3, the DNA is TGTGCCAGCAGTCTTGGACACCTGAACACTGAAGCTTTCTTT. This codes for CASSLGHLNTEAFF. The chain employs TRBV7-2 and TRBJ1-1, with a tentative D call TRBD1 (5 bases). Germline V gene data show CDR1 as SGHTA and CDR2 as FQGNSA. V lost 6 bases and J lost 0, with 11 bases in between. The CDR3 runs to 14 residues.

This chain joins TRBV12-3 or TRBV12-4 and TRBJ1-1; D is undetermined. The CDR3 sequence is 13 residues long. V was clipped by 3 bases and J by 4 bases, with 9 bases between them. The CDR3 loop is CASSFSGITEAFF. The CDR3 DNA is TGTGCCAGCAGTTTCTCGGGTATCACTGAAGCTTTCTTT.

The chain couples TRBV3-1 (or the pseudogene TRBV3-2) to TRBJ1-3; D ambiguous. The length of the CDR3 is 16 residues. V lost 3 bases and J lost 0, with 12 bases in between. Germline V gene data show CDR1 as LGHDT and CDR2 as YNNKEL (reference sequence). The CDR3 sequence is CASSQNAGSSGNTIYF. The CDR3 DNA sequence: TGTGCCAGCAGCCAGAACGCCGGATCCTCTGGAAACACCATATATTTT.

Written as DNA, the CDR3 is TGTGCCACCTCGAGACAGGATGGAAAACTGTTTTTT. Encoded protein: CATSRQDGKLFF. The rearrangement joins TRBV19 to TRBJ1-4, with D tentatively TRBD1 (6 bases). Germline lookup yields CDR1 LNHDA and CDR2 SQIVND (reference sequence). The V end lost 10 bases, the J end lost 10 bases, and 16 bases lay between the germline ends. The CDR3 contains 12 residues.

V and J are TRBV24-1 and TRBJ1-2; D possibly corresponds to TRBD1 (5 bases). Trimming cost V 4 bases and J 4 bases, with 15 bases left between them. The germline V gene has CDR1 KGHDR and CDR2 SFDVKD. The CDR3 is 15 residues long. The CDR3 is CATSDLTGGSYGYTF. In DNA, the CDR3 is TGTGCCACCAGTGACCTCACAGGAGGGTCCTATGGCTACACCTTC.

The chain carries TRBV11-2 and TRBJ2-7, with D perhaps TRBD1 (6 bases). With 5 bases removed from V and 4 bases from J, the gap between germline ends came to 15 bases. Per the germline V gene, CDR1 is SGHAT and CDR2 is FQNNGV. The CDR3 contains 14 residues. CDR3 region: CASSLQQGNYEQYF. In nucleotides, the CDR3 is TGTGCCAGCAGCCTTCAGCAGGGGAATTACGAGCAGTACTTC.

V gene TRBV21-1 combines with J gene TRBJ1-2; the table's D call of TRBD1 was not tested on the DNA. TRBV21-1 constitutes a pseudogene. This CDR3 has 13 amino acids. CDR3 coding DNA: TGTGCCAGCAGCAAGGAACAGGTCCATGGCTACACCTTC. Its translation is CASSKEQVHGYTF.

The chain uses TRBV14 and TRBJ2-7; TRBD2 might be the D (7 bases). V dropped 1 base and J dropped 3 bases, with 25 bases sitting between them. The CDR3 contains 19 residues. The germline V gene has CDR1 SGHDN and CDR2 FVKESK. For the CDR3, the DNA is TGTGCCAGCAGCCAAGCCCCCGGGGAGTGGCGGGGGCTGAACTACGAGCAGTACTTC. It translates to CASSQAPGEWRGLNYEQYF.

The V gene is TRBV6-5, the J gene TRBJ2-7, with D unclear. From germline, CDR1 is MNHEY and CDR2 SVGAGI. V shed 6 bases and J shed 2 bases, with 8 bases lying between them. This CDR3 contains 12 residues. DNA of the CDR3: TGTGCCAGCAGGCAGCTCCCCTACGAGCAGTACTTC. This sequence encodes CASRQLPYEQYF.

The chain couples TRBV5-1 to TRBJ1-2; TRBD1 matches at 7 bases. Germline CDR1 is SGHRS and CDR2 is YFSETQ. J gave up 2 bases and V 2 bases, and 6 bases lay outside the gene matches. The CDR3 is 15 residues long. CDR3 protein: CASSLLQGPNYGYTF. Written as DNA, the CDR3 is TGCGCCAGCAGCTTATTACAGGGGCCAAACTATGGCTACACCTTC. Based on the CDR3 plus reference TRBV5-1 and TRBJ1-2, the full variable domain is KAGVTQTPRYLIKTRGQQVTLSCSPISGHRSVSWYQQTPGQGLQFLFEYFSETQRNKGNFPGRFSGRQFSNSRSEMNVSTLELGDSALYLCASSLLQGPNYGYTFGSGTRLTVV.